This TCR beta chain was observed in a study of blood T cell repertoires in COVID-19. Study-level background: There were acute and convalescent COVID-19 samples, and they came from the United States, Italy and Spain.

V was cut by 5 bases and J by 0 bases, with 14 bases left in between. CDR3 length: 16 residues. Germline V gene data show CDR1 as MNHEY and CDR2 as SMNVEV (reference sequence). Data came from immunoSEQ multiplex PCR; TCRdb stores just in-frame clones and leaves some out. The sample lists fewer than 350,000 clones; approximately 90% were seen once. The chain uses TRBV27 and TRBJ2-1; the D gene is possibly TRBD1 (5 bases). This TCR came from a man between 35 and 55 years old who had been exposed to COVID-19. Sequencing was carried out using PBMCs or T cells enriched from blood (not recorded which). CDR3: CASSLRQHSSYNEQFF. Here the CDR3 DNA reads TGTGCCAGCAGTCTGCGACAGCACAGCTCCTACAATGAGCAGTTCTTC.